The TCR beta chain described here comes from a study of CD8 T cells in ankylosing spondylitis (dated by TCRdb to about 2017). General notes on the study: The study set out to find disease-linked TCR variants by profiling T cell receptor beta repertoires in ankylosing spondylitis patients and healthy donors. Peripheral blood was sampled, and synovial fluid was additionally collected from ankylosing spondylitis patients. In total, the full study cohort was made up of nearly 110 healthy donors and approximately 24 ankylosing spondylitis patients.

This clonotype was detected many times. The antigen it binds to is not known. The record has no base qualities; no much larger clone is one base away. Data came from an Illumina HiSeq 2500. Quantitative 5'-RACE with molecular barcodes was the method used to prepare the TCR beta libraries. The source study handled its data this way. A new computational method based on a probabilistic model of VDJ rearrangement was used to identify disease-linked TCR variants. In-frame beta chains were kept once TCRdb had trimmed the public reads at Q25 with fastp and called clones with MiXCR. Each record represents a unique CDR3 protein, reported with the most common genes and DNA among its rows. These V and J calls are TCRdb output, not the study's own analysis. The sample contains approximately 300,000 distinct CDR3 sequences, under 8.5% of them found a single time. Roughly 14% of the sample rests with the top ten.

The research as a whole found: The disease-linked clones had a CD8+ phenotype and were found at relatively low frequencies in peripheral blood. Blood from ankylosing spondylitis patients appeared to be characterized by a TCR beta motif composed of roughly eight highly homologous amino acid variants. According to the report, matched synovial fluid samples from ankylosing spondylitis patients were significantly enriched for the disease-linked clones. Some TCR beta motif variants had previously been reported in synovial fluid and blood of reactive arthritis patients, which suggested common disease-initiation mechanisms.

V loses 5 bases at its end and J loses 9 bases; junction bases beyond the gene matches: 12. In the germline V gene (reference sequence), CDR1 corresponds to SEHNR and CDR2 to FQNEAQ. Its CDR3 holds 15 amino acids, cysteine through phenylalanine. The entry retains the CDR3 DNA only, 45 bases that are in frame from base 1. This clonotype was obtained from a male donor with ankylosing spondylitis. The sequence links TRBV7-9 to TRBJ2-1, with TRBD1 matching 8 junction bases. Sequenced: blood, either unsorted or a sorted T cell fraction (not recorded which). CDR3 protein: CASSTGTGPRGEQFF. The nucleotide sequence reads as follows: TGTGCCAGCAGCACAGGGACAGGTCCGAGGGGTGAGCAGTTCTTC.